A selection of T cell receptor beta chains follows, all from one sample in a study of Ad26.COV2.S vaccination and SARS-CoV-2 variants. TCRdb's copy holds only in-frame clones and misses some; the assay was immunoSEQ multiplex PCR. The table includes hundreds of thousands of clones, roughly 90% detected once. The sample consisted of peripheral blood, taken in a trial of Ad26.COV2.S vaccine versus placebo. Receptors originate from a person aged 18-60 years who received the Ad26.COV2.S COVID-19 vaccine or a placebo. CDR3s include the opening cysteine and the closing phenylalanine or tryptophan. The D gene is left open where the match is weak. A clone size is listed for some rows: how often the clone was seen (once, few, many), or a class if it is expanded.

>.|TRBJ1-2|.|TRBV7-2
CASSPDRNYGYTF
TGTGCCAGCAGCCCAGATCGAAACTATGGCTACACCTTC
>.|TRBJ1-2|TRBD1|TRBV19
CASSSKTGTGGTGYTF
TGTGCCAGTAGTAGTAAAACCGGGACAGGGGGTACTGGCTACACCTTC
>.|TRBJ2-3|.|TRBV11-2
CASSLVSAKDTQYF
TGTGCCAGCAGCTTAGTGAGCGCGAAAGATACGCAGTATTTT
>.|TRBJ2-5|.|TRBV7-2
CASSDLRAWETQYF
TGTGCCAGCAGTGACCTTAGGGCATGGGAGACCCAGTACTTC
>.|TRBJ2-3|TRBD1|TRBV10-3
CAISEPGTGRDTQYF
TGTGCCATCAGTGAGCCTGGGACAGGTAGGGATACGCAGTATTTT
>few|TRBJ2-1|TRBD2|TRBV6-5
CASTGLAGSDEQFF
TGTGCCAGCACCGGACTAGCGGGGTCGGATGAGCAGTTCTTC
>.|TRBJ2-1|.|TRBV11-2
CASSFVLARYNEQFF
TGTGCCAGCAGCTTTGTACTAGCTAGATACAATGAGCAGTTCTTC
>.|TRBJ2-7|.|TRBV27
CASSLKSTGYYEQYF
TGTGCCAGCAGCTTAAAGTCAACAGGTTATTACGAGCAGTACTTC
>.|TRBJ2-7|TRBD1|TRBV27
CASSHTGGREQYF
TGTGCCAGCAGTCATACAGGGGGCCGCGAGCAGTACTTC
>.|TRBJ1-1|.|TRBV18
CASSLGENTEAFF
TGTGCCAGCTCACTGGGGGAGAACACTGAAGCTTTCTTT
>many|TRBJ2-7|TRBD2|TRBV5-1
CASSLARAGESKGSSYEQYF
TGCGCCAGCAGCTTGGCTCGAGCGGGAGAGAGCAAGGGGAGCTCCTACGAGCAGTACTTC
>.|TRBJ1-1|.|TRBV5-1
CASSLRTANTEAFF
TGCGCCAGCAGCCTAAGGACAGCGAACACTGAAGCTTTCTTT
>.|TRBJ2-1|TRBD2|TRBV30
CAWSRGTSENNEQFF
TGTGCCTGGAGTCGTGGGACTAGCGAGAACAATGAGCAGTTCTTC
>.|TRBJ2-7|TRBD1|TRBV18
CASSPGQGMGRYEQYF
TGTGCCAGCTCACCGGGACAGGGAATGGGGAGGTACGAGCAGTACTTC
>.|TRBJ1-4|TRBD1|TRBV19
CASNSRTGGNEKLFF
TGTGCCAGTAATTCCCGGACAGGCGGTAATGAAAAACTGTTTTTT
>.|TRBJ1-5|TRBD1|TRBV6-5
CASSYSGTGVRPQHF
TGTGCCAGCAGTTACTCCGGGACAGGGGTTCGGCCCCAGCATTTT
>.|TRBJ2-1|TRBD1|TRBV20-1
CSASDRGYEQFF
TGCAGTGCTAGTGACAGGGGCTATGAGCAGTTCTTC
>.|TRBJ2-7|.|TRBV12-3/TRBV12-4
CASSILGYEQYF
.
>.|TRBJ1-2|.|TRBV7-8
CASSLGAAYGYTF
TGTGCCAGCAGCTTAGGAGCGGCCTATGGCTACACCTTC
>.|TRBJ1-6|.|TRBV7-2
CASSLGRGLGTPLHF
TGTGCCAGCAGCTTGGGCAGGGGCCTCGGGACACCCCTCCACTTT
>few|TRBJ2-5|.|TRBV18
CASSPGTTEETQYF
TGTGCCAGCTCACCTGGGACCACCGAAGAGACCCAGTACTTC
>.|TRBJ2-2|TRBD2|TRBV24-1
CATSDLKAGTSGKGGELFF
TGTGCCACCAGTGATTTGAAAGCCGGGACTAGCGGGAAAGGAGGGGAGCTGTTTTTT
>.|TRBJ2-7|.|TRBV29-1
CSVGEWDPVHYEQYF
TGCAGCGTTGGAGAATGGGACCCGGTCCACTACGAGCAGTACTTC
>.|TRBJ2-3|.|TRBV7-2
CASSLVDYTDTQYF
TGTGCCAGCAGCTTAGTGGACTACACAGATACGCAGTATTTT
>.|TRBJ2-3|TRBD2|TRBV7-9
CASSLDQRERAPDTQYF
TGTGCCAGCAGCTTAGATCAGCGGGAGCGGGCCCCAGATACGCAGTATTTT
>.|TRBJ1-5|.|TRBV18
CASSPGVIGLNQPQHF
TGTGCCAGCTCACCCGGAGTAATAGGCTTAAATCAGCCCCAGCATTTT
>once|TRBJ2-3|TRBD1|TRBV6-4
CASSIGQADTQYF
TGTGCCAGCAGTATTGGACAGGCCGATACGCAGTATTTT
>.|TRBJ2-1|.|TRBV15
CATSRDGGPGEQFF
TGTGCCACCAGCAGAGATGGGGGGCCGGGGGAGCAGTTCTTC
>.|TRBJ2-4|.|TRBV7-6
CASSLAQRQGVSAKNIQYF
TGTGCCAGCAGCTTAGCGCAGCGGCAAGGGGTATCAGCCAAAAACATTCAGTACTTC
>.|TRBJ2-7|TRBD1|TRBV18
CASASTGTGEWEYF
TGTGCCAGCGCCTCAACTGGGACAGGGGAATGGGAGTACTTC
>.|TRBJ1-3|TRBD1|TRBV10-2
CASSRGTDGNTIYF
TGCGCCAGCAGTCGCGGGACAGATGGAAACACCATATATTTT
>.|TRBJ2-2|.|TRBV18
CASSPPQAEGYGELFF
TGTGCCAGCTCACCACCGCAGGCGGAGGGTTACGGGGAGCTGTTTTTT
>.|TRBJ2-2|.|TRBV11-3
CASSLRDRLSTGELFF
TGTGCCAGCAGCTTAAGGGATCGTTTGAGCACCGGGGAGCTGTTTTTT
>.|TRBJ2-5|.|TRBV30
CAWSFSAKETQYF
TGTGCCTGGAGTTTTAGCGCGAAAGAGACCCAGTACTTC
>.|TRBJ2-7|.|TRBV20-1
CSAGGTYEQYF
TGCAGTGCCGGCGGCACTTACGAGCAGTACTTC